The text below deals with one T cell receptor beta chain. There are 15 residues in the CDR3. Germline CDR1 SNHLY, CDR2 FYNNEI. The V and J ends lost 5 bases and 6 bases, in that order; junction bases with no gene match: 7. The sample comes from a study of cytomegalovirus exposure and HLA in healthy donors. TCRdb's table, derived via immunoSEQ multiplex PCR, lists solely in-frame clones and lacks some. Among 250,000 to 300,000 clones listed, 80% to 90% were seen once. Material for sequencing was PBMCs. The clonotype comes from a woman younger than 30 in good health and CMV-seronegative. The chain carries TRBV2 and TRBJ2-1; 10 bases map to TRBD2. The CDR3 spells CASSLTSGNRNEQFF. CDR3 DNA: TGTGCCAGCAGTCTTACTAGCGGGAACCGCAATGAGCAGTTCTTC.